Detailed here is one T cell receptor beta chain. What it binds is unknown. This entry comes from a study of post-analysis software for immune sequencing data. Study-wide results and limits: Relative to controls, patients had roughly five TRBV segments at higher frequency, with TRBV5-6, TRBV5-1 and TRBV20-1 among these.

Unique molecular identifiers were present in the TCR beta cDNA libraries. TCRdb ran MiXCR on the PCR reads and lists one entry per CDR3 protein. The sample has 500,000 to 600,000 distinct CDR3 sequences, roughly 40% seen once. In germline, CDR1 is MDHEN, CDR2 SYDVKM. J was trimmed by 4 bases and V by 6 bases; bases with no gene match: 8. The CDR3 has 16 residues. Sequenced input: blood. This TCR was sampled from a girl aged 10-17 years with multiple sclerosis. The chain employs TRBV28 and TRBJ2-6, with 8 bases lining up with TRBD2. The CDR3 sequence: CASSRSGSGGANVLTF. The CDR3 DNA sequence: TGTGCCAGCAGCCGGAGCGGGAGCGGGGGGGCCAACGTCCTGACTTTC.